This TCR beta chain is from a study of blood T cell repertoires in COVID-19. Background on the study: Acute and convalescent COVID-19 specimens originated in the United States, Italy and Spain.

The CDR3 is 19 residues long. V was clipped by 6 bases and J by 1 base; unmatched bases: 12. The germline V gene encodes CDR1 SGHTA and CDR2 FQGNSA. The method was immunoSEQ multiplex PCR; TCRdb's version includes in-frame clones alone and lacks a portion of them. The sample records about 74,000 clones, around 88% being singletons. The chain is built from TRBV7-2 and TRBJ2-3; TRBD2 matches 14 bases. The source is a woman at least 80 years old with active or convalescent COVID-19. Material: peripheral blood. The CDR3: CASRRLAGGLVTGTDTQYF. The CDR3 DNA sequence: TGTGCCAGCAGACGACTAGCGGGGGGGCTCGTTACGGGCACAGATACGCAGTATTTT.